This TCR beta chain emerged from a study of T cell repertoires in cytomegalovirus infection. About the research overall: The public TCR beta signatures pointed to both CMV infection and matching HLA type.

Each CDR3 protein gets one entry after TCRdb re-called the reads with MiXCR. The sample lists approximately 910,000 distinct CDR3 sequences, approximately 30% seen once, with roughly an eighth in the top ten. V shed 0 bases, J shed 4 bases, and the junction held 4 bases outside the gene matches. Germline V gene data show CDR1 as SEHNR and CDR2 as FQNEAQ (reference sequence). The CDR3 covers 15 residues. As to this clonotype: The antigen remains unidentified.

This specimen consisted of cultured CD8+ T cells from PBMCs, obtained from culture after CMV antigen stimulation. The sequence was obtained from a human donor in good health (CMV status not recorded). Some clones in this sample may be carry-over from other donors' samples. The chain employs TRBV7-9 and TRBJ2-7, with TRBD1 matching 9 bases. In nucleotides, the CDR3 is TGTGCCAGCAGCTTAGCGGGACAGGGAGGGTACGAGCAGTACTTC. Translation: CASSLAGQGGYEQYF.